The 2 T cell receptor beta chains below come from one sample, sequenced in a study of shared clonotypes between healthy human individuals. Produced via immunoSEQ multiplex PCR; TCRdb's table is partial and in-frame only. The table lists a few hundred thousand clones, less than 85% of them singletons. The sequencing sample was made of memory CD4+ T cells sorted from blood. Stated subset: CD45RA-negative fraction. These receptors were collected from a young man in good health.

V is TRBV6-1 and J is TRBJ2-6, with 7 bases aligning to TRBD1. The CDR3 has 19 residues. Germline assignment: CDR1 MNHNS and CDR2 SASEGT. Trimming cost V 4 bases and J 2 bases; bases outside gene matches: 14. The CDR3 coding sequence is TGTGCCAGCAGTGGGCGGACAGGAGAATTCCTAACTGGGGCCAACGTCCTGACTTTC. Protein: CASSGRTGEFLTGANVLTF.

This clone was counted only a few times. The chain carries TRBV10-3 and TRBJ1-5; 11 bases are shared with TRBD1. Germline V gives CDR1 ENHRY, CDR2 SYGVKD. The CDR3 is 18 residues long. V dropped 2 bases and J dropped 3; count of bases not matched to a gene: 9. The CDR3 coding sequence is TGTGCCATCAGTGAGAAGGCCCGGACAGGGGGCAACAATCAGCCCCAGCATTTT. This sequence encodes CAISEKARTGGNNQPQHF.